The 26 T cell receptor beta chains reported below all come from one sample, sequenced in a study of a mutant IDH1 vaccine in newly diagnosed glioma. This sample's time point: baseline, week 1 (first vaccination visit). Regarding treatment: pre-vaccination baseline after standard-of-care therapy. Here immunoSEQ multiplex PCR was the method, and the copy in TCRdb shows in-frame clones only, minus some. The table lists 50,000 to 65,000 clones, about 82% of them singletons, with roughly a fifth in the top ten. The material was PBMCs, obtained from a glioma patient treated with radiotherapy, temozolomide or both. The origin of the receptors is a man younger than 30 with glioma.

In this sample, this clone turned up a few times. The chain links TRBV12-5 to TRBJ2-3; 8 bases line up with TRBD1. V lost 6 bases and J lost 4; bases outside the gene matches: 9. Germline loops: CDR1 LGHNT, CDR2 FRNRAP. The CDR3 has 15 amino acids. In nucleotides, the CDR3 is TGTGCTAGTGGGGGGACAGGAATATGGGCAGATACGCAGTATTTT. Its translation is CASGGTGIWADTQYF. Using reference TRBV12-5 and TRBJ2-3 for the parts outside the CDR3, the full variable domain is DARVTQTPRHKVTEMGQEVTMRCQPILGHNTVFWYRQTMMQGLELLAYFRNRAPLDDSGMPKDRFSAEMPDATLATLKIQPSEPRDSAVYFCASGGTGIWADTQYFGPGTRLTVL.

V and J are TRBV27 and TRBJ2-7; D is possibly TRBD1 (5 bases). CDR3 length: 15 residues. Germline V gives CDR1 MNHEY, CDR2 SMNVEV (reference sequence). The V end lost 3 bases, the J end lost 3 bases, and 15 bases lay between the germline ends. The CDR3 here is CASSLGPQFGYEQYF. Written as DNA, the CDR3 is TGTGCCAGCAGTTTGGGGCCTCAATTTGGCTACGAGCAGTACTTC.

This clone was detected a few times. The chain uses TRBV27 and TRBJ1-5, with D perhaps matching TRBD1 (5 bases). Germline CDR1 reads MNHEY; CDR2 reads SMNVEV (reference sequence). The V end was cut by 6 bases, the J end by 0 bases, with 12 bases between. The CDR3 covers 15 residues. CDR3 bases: TGTGCCAGCAGCCTCGGGGGATATAGCAATCAGCCCCAGCATTTT. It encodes CASSLGGYSNQPQHF.

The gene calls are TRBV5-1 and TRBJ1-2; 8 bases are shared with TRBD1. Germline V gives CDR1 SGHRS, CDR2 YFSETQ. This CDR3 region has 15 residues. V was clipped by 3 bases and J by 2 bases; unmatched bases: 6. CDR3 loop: CASSSQGAINYGYTF. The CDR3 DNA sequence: TGCGCCAGCAGCTCCCAGGGGGCTATAAACTATGGCTACACCTTC.

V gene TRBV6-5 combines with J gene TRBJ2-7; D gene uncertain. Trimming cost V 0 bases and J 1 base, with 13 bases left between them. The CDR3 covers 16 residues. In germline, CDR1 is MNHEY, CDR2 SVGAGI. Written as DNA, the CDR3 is TGTGCCAGCAGTTACTCGAGGTCCAGCGCATCCTACGAGCAGTACTTC. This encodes CASSYSRSSASYEQYF.

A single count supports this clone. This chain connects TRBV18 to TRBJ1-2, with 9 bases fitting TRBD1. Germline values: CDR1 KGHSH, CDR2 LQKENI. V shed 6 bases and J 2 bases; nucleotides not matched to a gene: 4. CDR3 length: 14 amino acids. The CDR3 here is CASSEDRGNYGYTF. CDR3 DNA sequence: TGTGCCAGCTCCGAGGACAGGGGCAACTATGGCTACACCTTC.

CDR3 in amino acids: CASVTVYNSPLHF. CDR3 DNA: TGTGCCAGCGTGACAGTATATAATTCACCCCTCCACTTT. V and J are TRBV6-1 and TRBJ1-6; TRBD1 might be the D (5 bases). In germline, CDR1 is MNHNS, CDR2 SASEGT. The CDR3 loop spans 13 amino acids. The V end lost 8 bases, the J end lost 4 bases, and 9 bases lay between the germline ends.

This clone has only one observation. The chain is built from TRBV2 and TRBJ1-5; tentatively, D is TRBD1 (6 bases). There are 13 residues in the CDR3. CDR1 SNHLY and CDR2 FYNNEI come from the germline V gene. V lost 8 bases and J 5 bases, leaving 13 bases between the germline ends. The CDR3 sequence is CASLQGPHQPQHF. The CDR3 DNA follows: TGTGCCAGCCTACAGGGACCCCATCAGCCCCAGCATTTT.

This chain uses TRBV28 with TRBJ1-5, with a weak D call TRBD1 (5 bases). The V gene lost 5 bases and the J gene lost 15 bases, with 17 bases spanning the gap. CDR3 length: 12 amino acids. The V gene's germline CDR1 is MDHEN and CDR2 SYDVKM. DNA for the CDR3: TGTGCCAGCAGTACACCGGGACTTTCCTGGCATTTT. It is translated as CASSTPGLSWHF.

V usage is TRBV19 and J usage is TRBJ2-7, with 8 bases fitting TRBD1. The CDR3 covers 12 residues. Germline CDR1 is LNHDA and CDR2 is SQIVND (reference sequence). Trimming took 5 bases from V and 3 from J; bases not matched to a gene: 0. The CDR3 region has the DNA TGTGCCAGTAGTGACAGGGGCTACGAGCAGTACTTC. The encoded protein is CASSDRGYEQYF.

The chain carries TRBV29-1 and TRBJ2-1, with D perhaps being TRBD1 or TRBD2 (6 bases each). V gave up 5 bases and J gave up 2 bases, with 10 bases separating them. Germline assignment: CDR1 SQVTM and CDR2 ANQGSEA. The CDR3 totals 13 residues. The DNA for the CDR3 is TGCAGCGTTTCTGGGGGGCCCTACAATGAGCAGTTCTTC. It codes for CSVSGGPYNEQFF.

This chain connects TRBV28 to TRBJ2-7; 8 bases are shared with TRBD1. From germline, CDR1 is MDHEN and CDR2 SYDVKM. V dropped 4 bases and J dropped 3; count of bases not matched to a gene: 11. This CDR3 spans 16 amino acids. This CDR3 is CASSSWGQAKGYEQYF. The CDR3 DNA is TGTGCCAGCAGTTCTTGGGGACAGGCGAAGGGCTACGAGCAGTACTTC.

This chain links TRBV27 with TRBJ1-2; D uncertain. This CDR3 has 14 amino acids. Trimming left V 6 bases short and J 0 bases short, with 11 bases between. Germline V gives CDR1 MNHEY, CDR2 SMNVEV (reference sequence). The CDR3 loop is CASRPLWTNYGYTF. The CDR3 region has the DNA TGTGCCAGCAGACCCCTGTGGACTAACTATGGCTACACCTTC.

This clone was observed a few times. The CDR3 protein is CASSEAGIPTNEKLFF. As DNA, the CDR3 is TGTGCCAGCAGTGAGGCCGGGATTCCAACTAATGAAAAACTGTTTTTT. J is TRBJ1-4 and V is TRBV2; D is undetermined. The CDR3 totals 16 residues. Per germline, CDR1 SNHLY and CDR2 FYNNEI. Trimming took off 3 bases at V and 0 bases at J, with 11 bases between the two ends.

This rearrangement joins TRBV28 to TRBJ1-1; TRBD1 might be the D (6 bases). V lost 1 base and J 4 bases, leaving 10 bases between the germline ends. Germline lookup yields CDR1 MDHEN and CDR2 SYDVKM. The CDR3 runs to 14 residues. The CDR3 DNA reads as TGTGCCAGCAGTTTATCGGGGGGCGGCACTGAAGCTTTCTTT. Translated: CASSLSGGGTEAFF.

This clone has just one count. The CDR3 protein is CASSLAWGIYEQYF. CDR3 nucleotides: TGTGCCAGCAGCTTGGCCTGGGGGATCTACGAGCAGTACTTC. V usage is TRBV5-5 and J usage is TRBJ2-7, with D possibly called TRBD1 or TRBD2 (5 bases each). Germline loops: CDR1 SGHKS, CDR2 YYEKEE (reference sequence). The CDR3 is made up of 14 amino acids. V was shortened by 0 bases and J by 3 bases, with 10 bases between the two germline ends.

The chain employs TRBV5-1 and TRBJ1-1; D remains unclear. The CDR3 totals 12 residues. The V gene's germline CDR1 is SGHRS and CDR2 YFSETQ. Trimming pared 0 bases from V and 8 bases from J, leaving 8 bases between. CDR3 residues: CASSLGTEEAFF. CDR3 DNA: TGCGCCAGCAGCTTGGGCACAGAAGAAGCTTTCTTT.

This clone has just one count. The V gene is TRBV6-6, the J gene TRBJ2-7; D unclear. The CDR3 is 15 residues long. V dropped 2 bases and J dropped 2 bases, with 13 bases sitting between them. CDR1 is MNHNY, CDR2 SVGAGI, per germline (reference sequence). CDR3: CASSYPPGSTYEQYF. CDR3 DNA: TGTGCCAGCAGTTACCCCCCCGGGTCTACCTACGAGCAGTACTTC.

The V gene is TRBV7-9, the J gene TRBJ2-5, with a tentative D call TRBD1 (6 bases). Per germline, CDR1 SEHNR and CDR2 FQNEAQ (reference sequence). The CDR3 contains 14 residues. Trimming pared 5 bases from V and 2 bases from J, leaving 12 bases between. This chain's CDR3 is CASSPGQIQETQYF. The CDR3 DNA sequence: TGTGCCAGCAGCCCTGGACAGATACAAGAGACCCAGTACTTC.

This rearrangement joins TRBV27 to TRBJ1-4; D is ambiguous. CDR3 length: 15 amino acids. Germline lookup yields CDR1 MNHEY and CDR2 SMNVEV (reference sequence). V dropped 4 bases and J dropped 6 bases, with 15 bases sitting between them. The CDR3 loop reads CASSYGRSFDEKLFF. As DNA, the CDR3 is TGTGCCAGCAGTTATGGGCGGAGCTTTGATGAAAAACTGTTTTTT.

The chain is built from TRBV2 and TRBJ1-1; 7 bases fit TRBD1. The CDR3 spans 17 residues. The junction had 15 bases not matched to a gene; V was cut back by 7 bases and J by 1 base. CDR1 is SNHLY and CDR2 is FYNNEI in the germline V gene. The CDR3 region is CASTHFQGVVSNTEAFF. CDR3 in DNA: TGTGCCAGCACACACTTTCAGGGGGTGGTATCGAACACTGAAGCTTTCTTT.

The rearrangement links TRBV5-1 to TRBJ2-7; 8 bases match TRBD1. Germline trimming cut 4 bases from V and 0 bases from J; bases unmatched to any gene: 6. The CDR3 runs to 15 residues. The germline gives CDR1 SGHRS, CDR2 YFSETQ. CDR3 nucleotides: TGCGCCAGCAGCCTTGGACAGGGCCGCTCCTACGAGCAGTACTTC. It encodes CASSLGQGRSYEQYF.

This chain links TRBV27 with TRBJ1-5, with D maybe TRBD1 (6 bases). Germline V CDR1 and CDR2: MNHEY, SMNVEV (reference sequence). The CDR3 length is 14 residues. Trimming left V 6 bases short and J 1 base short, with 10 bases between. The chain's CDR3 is CASSQGGSNQPQHF. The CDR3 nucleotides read TGTGCCAGCAGCCAAGGGGGGAGCAATCAGCCCCAGCATTTT.

In DNA, the CDR3 is TGTGCCAGCGGACAGGGGGATTATGGCTACACCTTC. It translates to CASGQGDYGYTF. This chain connects TRBV19 to TRBJ1-2; 10 bases map to TRBD1. Germline loops: CDR1 LNHDA, CDR2 SQIVND (reference sequence). This CDR3 region has 12 residues. The ends lost 9 bases at V and 5 bases at J; junction bases unmatched: 3.

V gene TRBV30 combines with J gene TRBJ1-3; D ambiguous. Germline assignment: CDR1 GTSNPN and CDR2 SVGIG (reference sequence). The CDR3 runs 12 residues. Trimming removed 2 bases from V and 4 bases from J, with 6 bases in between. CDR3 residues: CAWSLVGNTIYF. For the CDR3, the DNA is TGTGCCTGGAGTCTTGTAGGAAACACCATATATTTT.

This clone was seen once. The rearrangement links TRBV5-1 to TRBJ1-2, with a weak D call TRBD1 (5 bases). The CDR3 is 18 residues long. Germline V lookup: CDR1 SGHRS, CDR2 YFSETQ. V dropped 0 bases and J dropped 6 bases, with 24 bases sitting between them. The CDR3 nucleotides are TGCGCCAGCAGCTTGGCTGGTTTCGGGACCGGCGTGAGTAATGGCTACACCTTC. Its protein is CASSLAGFGTGVSNGYTF. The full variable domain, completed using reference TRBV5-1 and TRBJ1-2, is KAGVTQTPRYLIKTRGQQVTLSCSPISGHRSVSWYQQTPGQGLQFLFEYFSETQRNKGNFPGRFSGRQFSNSRSEMNVSTLELGDSALYLCASSLAGFGTGVSNGYTFGSGTRLTVV.